The 14 T cell receptor beta chains in this list originate from one sample, sequenced in a study of OX40 agonist ivuxolimab in advanced cancers. Here immunoSEQ multiplex PCR was the method, and the copy in TCRdb shows in-frame clones only, minus some. The sample carries roughly 90,000 clones, approximately 91% recorded once. Sequencing used CD4+ or CD8+ T cells sorted from blood, obtained in a trial of the OX40 agonist ivuxolimab. The receptors were gathered from an adult with an advanced solid tumor such as melanoma, head and neck, liver or kidney cancer.

This clone has only one observation. The chain uses TRBV7-3 and TRBJ2-3; TRBD2 is a possible D gene (5 bases). CDR3 length equals 14 residues. V was clipped by 5 bases and J by 3 bases, with 12 bases between them. Germline loops: CDR1 SGHTA, CDR2 FQGTGA. The CDR3 nucleotides are TGTGCCAGCAGCCCCCCCGGGGATACAGATACGCAGTATTTT. Protein product: CASSPPGDTDTQYF.

This sequence joins TRBV9 and TRBJ2-2; D possibly corresponds to TRBD1 (6 bases). The length of the CDR3 is 16 residues. The V end lost 3 bases, the J end lost 4 bases, and 16 bases lay between the germline ends. Germline V CDR1 and CDR2: SGDLS, YYNGEE. The CDR3: CASSGFGYRATGELFF. As DNA, the CDR3 is TGTGCCAGCAGCGGATTTGGTTACAGGGCCACCGGGGAGCTGTTTTTT.

The CDR3 loop is CASSLSGEGSYEQYF. As DNA, the CDR3 is TGTGCCAGCAGCTTAAGCGGAGAGGGATCCTACGAGCAGTACTTC. The chain joins TRBV7-9 to TRBJ2-7, with TRBD2 as a possible D gene (5 bases). The CDR3 has 15 amino acids. V lost 2 bases, J lost 1 base, and 12 bases lay in between. Looked up from germline, CDR1 is SEHNR and CDR2 is FQNEAQ (reference sequence). The full variable domain, completed using reference TRBV7-9 and TRBJ2-7, is DTGVSQNPRHKITKRGQNVTFRCDPISEHNRLYWYRQTLGQGPEFLTYFQNEAQLEKSRLLSDRFSAERPKGSFSTLEIQRTEQGDSAMYLCASSLSGEGSYEQYFGPGTRLTVT.

V is TRBV5-1 and J is TRBJ1-5, with D maybe TRBD1 (6 bases). Germline V CDR1 and CDR2: SGHRS, YFSETQ. The CDR3 loop spans 15 amino acids. V dropped 4 bases and J dropped 3 bases, with 14 bases sitting between them. As DNA, the CDR3 is TGCGCCAGCAGCGCCGGGGGGGGCACCAATCAGCCCCAGCATTTT. Amino acid sequence: CASSAGGGTNQPQHF.

This rearrangement joins TRBV7-6 to TRBJ2-3; tentatively, D is TRBD2 (6 bases). Between the trimmed V and J ends, which lost 4 bases and 2 bases, there was a span of 13 bases. This CDR3 spans 15 amino acids. The germline CDR1 and CDR2 sequences are SGHVS and FNYEAQ. This CDR3 reads CASSSYGTPTDTQYF. CDR3 nucleotide sequence: TGTGCCAGCAGCTCATACGGGACTCCCACAGATACGCAGTATTTT.

This clone occurred a few times. The V and J genes are TRBV18 and TRBJ2-5; D could derive from TRBD1 or TRBD2 (5 bases each). The CDR3 consists of 15 residues. Deletions cut 3 bases from V and 4 bases from J, with 15 bases between. CDR1 and CDR2 from the germline V gene are KGHSH and LQKENI. The CDR3 spells CASSPTVGVRETQYF. As DNA, the CDR3 is TGTGCCAGCTCACCGACCGTGGGGGTAAGAGAGACCCAGTACTTC.

This clone is a singleton in its sample. The chain has TRBV25-1 and TRBJ1-1; no definite D call. Trimming shortened V by 2 bases and J by 8 bases, and 9 bases separated the two germline ends. Per germline, CDR1 MGHDK and CDR2 SYGVNS. The CDR3 has 12 residues. CDR3 bases: TGTGCCAGCAGTGAACCTTTAGGCGAAGCTTTCTTT. It translates to CASSEPLGEAFF.

The chain couples TRBV7-3 to TRBJ2-5; 10 bases map to TRBD1. The J segment lost 2 bases and the V segment lost 5 bases, leaving 5 bases of the junction unmatched. The CDR3 runs 15 residues. Germline CDR1 SGHTA, CDR2 FQGTGA. This chain's CDR3 is CASSPTGGLQETQYF. The CDR3 nucleotides read TGTGCCAGCAGCCCGACAGGGGGCCTTCAAGAGACCCAGTACTTC.

This clone was found once. The chain recombines TRBV5-4 with TRBJ2-7; 9 nucleotides line up with TRBD2. The CDR3 sequence is 15 residues long. Germline-derived CDR1 and CDR2 are SGHNT and YYREEE (reference sequence). V gave up 4 bases and J gave up 0 bases; unmatched junction bases: 5. In DNA form, the CDR3 reads TGTGCCAGCAGCCCTACTAGCGGGCACTCCTACGAGCAGTACTTC. It translates to CASSPTSGHSYEQYF.

The J gene is TRBJ2-1, the V gene TRBV9, with TRBD2 matching over 10 bases. The J segment lost 5 bases and the V segment lost 3 bases, leaving 5 bases of the junction unmatched. Germline CDR1 and CDR2: SGDLS and YYNGEE. CDR3 length equals 15 residues. CDR3 in amino acids: CASSASGRADNEQFF. In nucleotides, the CDR3 is TGTGCCAGCAGCGCCAGCGGGAGGGCAGACAATGAGCAGTTCTTC.

The genes are TRBV4-2 and TRBJ2-5; D tentatively reads TRBD1 or TRBD2 (6 bases each). CDR1 and CDR2 from the germline V gene are LGHNA and YNFKEQ. Trimming removed 4 bases from V and 1 base from J, with 19 bases in between. There are 17 residues in the CDR3. CDR3: CASSRMRGVSGQETQYF. The CDR3 region has the DNA TGTGCCAGCAGCCGCATGAGGGGGGTTTCGGGCCAAGAGACCCAGTACTTC.

The chain joins TRBV7-9 to TRBJ2-7; 8 bases line up with TRBD1. The trim removed 1 base at V and 6 bases at J, leaving 8 bases unmatched. Germline CDR1 and CDR2: SEHNR and FQNEAQ (reference sequence). CDR3 size: 15 residues. The CDR3 sequence is CASSLESGGISEQYF. CDR3 nucleotide sequence: TGTGCCAGCAGCTTAGAGTCAGGGGGCATTTCCGAGCAGTACTTC.

This clone was recorded a few times. The chain joins TRBV18 to TRBJ2-2; 7 bases match TRBD2. The CDR3 runs to 16 residues. CDR1 is KGHSH, CDR2 LQKENI, per germline. V dropped 3 bases and J dropped 4; count of bases not matched to a gene: 8. CDR3 nucleotide sequence: TGTGCCAGCTCACCCGGACTAGTGGGGACCACCGGGGAGCTGTTTTTT. As protein: CASSPGLVGTTGELFF.

V usage is TRBV9 and J usage is TRBJ2-1, with 10 bases fitting TRBD2. Germline V gene data show CDR1 as SGDLS and CDR2 as YYNGEE. The V segment lost 5 bases and the J segment 3 bases; nucleotides outside the gene matches: 5. The CDR3 has 15 residues. CDR3 coding DNA: TGTGCCAGCAGTCGGACTAGCGGATACTACAATGAGCAGTTCTTC. This gives the protein CASSRTSGYYNEQFF.